The TCR beta chain under discussion was sequenced for a study of CXCR3-negative and CXCR3-positive naive CD8 T cells. Whole-study results and caveats: Naive cells that were CXCR3-positive had more hydrophobic TRB CDR3s (compared with CXCR3-negative naive cells). Diversity was high in both naive subsets and much lower in memory cells.

Germline V lookup: CDR1 MDHEN, CDR2 SYDVKM. The CDR3 extends over 14 amino acids. Preparation of TRB cDNA libraries relied on 5' RACE carrying UMI labels. With the 5' RACE reads reprocessed, TCRdb shows one record per CDR3 protein and no DNA. The record lists tens of thousands of distinct CDR3 sequences, of which the ten most abundant hold 0.55% to 0.7%. Of note for this clonotype: The antigen is not known.

Investigators sorted each CD8+ T cell subset in triplicate, taking under 350,000 cells each time. Naive cells were sorted as CD45RO-, CCR7+, CD27+ and CD95-. Sample: naive CXCR3+ CD8+ T cells from blood. The subset: CD45RO-CCR7+CD27+CD95- naive CD8+ T cells expressing CXCR3 (TNR3+). The TCR was taken from a human donor in good health. Some clones in this sample may be carry-over from other donors' samples. The V call is TRBV28, the J call TRBJ2-7. The CDR3 sequence is CASSLLGRTYEQYF.